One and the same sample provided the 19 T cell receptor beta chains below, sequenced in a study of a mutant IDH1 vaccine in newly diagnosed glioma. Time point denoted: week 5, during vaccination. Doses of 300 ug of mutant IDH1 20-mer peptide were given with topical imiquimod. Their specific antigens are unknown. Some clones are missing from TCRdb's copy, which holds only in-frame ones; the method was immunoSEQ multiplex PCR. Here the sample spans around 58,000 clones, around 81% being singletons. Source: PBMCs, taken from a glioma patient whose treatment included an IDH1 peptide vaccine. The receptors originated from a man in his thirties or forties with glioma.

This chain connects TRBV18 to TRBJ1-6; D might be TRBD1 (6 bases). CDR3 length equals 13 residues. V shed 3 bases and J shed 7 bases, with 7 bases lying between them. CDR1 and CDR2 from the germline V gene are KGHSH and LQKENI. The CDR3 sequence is CASSPDRNSPLHF. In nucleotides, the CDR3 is TGTGCCAGCTCACCGGACAGAAATTCACCCCTCCACTTT.

CDR3 bases: TGTGCCAGTAGTATAGGGGGCGGTTTCGGCCGGGATTCACCCCTCCACTTT. Protein product: CASSIGGGFGRDSPLHF. V and J are TRBV19 and TRBJ1-6, with a tentative D call TRBD1 (5 bases). The CDR3 is made up of 17 amino acids. Trimming took 1 base from V and 8 from J, leaving 18 bases between them. CDR1 is LNHDA and CDR2 is SQIVND in the germline V gene (reference sequence). Complete variable domain (other parts from reference TRBV19 and TRBJ1-6): DGGITQSPKYLFRKEGQNVTLSCEQNLNHDAMYWYRQDPGQGLRLIYYSQIVNDFQKGDIAEGYSVSREKKESFPLTVTSAQKNPTAFYLCASSIGGGFGRDSPLHFGNGTRLTVT.

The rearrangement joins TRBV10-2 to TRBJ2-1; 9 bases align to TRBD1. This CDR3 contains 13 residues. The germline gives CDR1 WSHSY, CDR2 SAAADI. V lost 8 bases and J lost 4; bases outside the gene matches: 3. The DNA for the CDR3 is TGCGCCAGCCGGGACAGGGTTTACAATGAGCAGTTCTTC. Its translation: CASRDRVYNEQFF.

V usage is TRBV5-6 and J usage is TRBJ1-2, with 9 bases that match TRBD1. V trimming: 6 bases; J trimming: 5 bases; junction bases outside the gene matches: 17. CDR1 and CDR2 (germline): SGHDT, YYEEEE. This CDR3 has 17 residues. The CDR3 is CASNRRDRDLTPYGYTF. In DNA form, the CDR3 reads TGTGCCAGCAACCGCCGGGACAGGGACTTGACACCTTATGGCTACACCTTC. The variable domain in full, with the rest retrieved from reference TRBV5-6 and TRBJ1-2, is DAGVTQSPTHLIKTRGQQVTLRCSPKSGHDTVSWYQQALGQGPQFIFQYYEEEERQRGNFPDRFSGHQFPNYSSELNVNALLLGDSALYLCASNRRDRDLTPYGYTFGSGTRLTVV.

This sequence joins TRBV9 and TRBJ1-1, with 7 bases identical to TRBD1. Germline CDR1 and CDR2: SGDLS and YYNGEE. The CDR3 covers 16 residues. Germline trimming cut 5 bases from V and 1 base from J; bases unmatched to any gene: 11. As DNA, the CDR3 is TGTGCCAGCAGAGCAAGCCTCCGGGACAGGAACACTGAAGCTTTCTTT. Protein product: CASRASLRDRNTEAFF.

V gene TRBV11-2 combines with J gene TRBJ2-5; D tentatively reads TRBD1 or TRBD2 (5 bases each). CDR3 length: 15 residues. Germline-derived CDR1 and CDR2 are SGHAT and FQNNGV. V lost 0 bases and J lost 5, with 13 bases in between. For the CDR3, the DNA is TGTGCCAGCAGCTTAGAATTAGGGGACCGGGAGACCCAGTACTTC. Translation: CASSLELGDRETQYF.

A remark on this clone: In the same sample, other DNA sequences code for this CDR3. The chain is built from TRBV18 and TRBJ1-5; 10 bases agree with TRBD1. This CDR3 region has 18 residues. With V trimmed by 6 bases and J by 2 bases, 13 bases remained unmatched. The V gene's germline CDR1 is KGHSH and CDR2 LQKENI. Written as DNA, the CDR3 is TGTGCCAGCTCGCTAGCCCCGGGACAGGGGAAGGGCAATCAGCCCCAGCATTTT. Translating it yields CASSLAPGQGKGNQPQHF.

The CDR3 spells CASSPIQGVGNNEQFF. DNA of the CDR3: TGTGCCAGCAGCCCAATACAGGGGGTTGGTAACAATGAGCAGTTCTTC. This sequence joins TRBV5-5 and TRBJ2-1; 8 nucleotides line up with TRBD1. CDR3 length equals 16 residues. Germline CDR1 is SGHKS and CDR2 is YYEKEE (reference sequence). V lost 4 bases to trimming and J lost 5 bases; unmatched junction nucleotides: 11.

DNA of the CDR3: TGCGCCAGCAGCCAATATGAGGGAGTTAGCTCCTACGAGCAGTACTTC. Its translation is CASSQYEGVSSYEQYF. V gene TRBV4-1 combines with J gene TRBJ2-7; D is possibly TRBD2 (5 bases). Germline-derived CDR1 and CDR2 are MGHRA and YSYEKL. The CDR3 loop spans 16 amino acids. Trimming took off 2 bases at V and 0 bases at J, with 14 bases between the two ends.

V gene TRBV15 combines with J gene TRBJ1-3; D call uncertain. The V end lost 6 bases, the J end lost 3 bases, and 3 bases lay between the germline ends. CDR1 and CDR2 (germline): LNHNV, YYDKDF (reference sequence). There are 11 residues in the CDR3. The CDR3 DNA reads TGTGCCACCAGAAGTGGAAACACCATATATTTT. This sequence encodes CATRSGNTIYF.

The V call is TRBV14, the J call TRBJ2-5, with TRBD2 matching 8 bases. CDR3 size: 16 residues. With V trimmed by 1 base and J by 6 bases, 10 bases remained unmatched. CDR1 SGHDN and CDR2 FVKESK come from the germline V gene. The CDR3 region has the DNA TGTGCCAGCAGCCAAGTTCCCGGGGGGGCCATCCAGACCCAGTACTTC. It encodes CASSQVPGGAIQTQYF.

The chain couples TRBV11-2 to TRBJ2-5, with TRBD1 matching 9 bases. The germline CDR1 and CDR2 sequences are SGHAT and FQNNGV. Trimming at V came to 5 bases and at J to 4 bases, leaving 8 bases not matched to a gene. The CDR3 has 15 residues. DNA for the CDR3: TGTGCCAGCAGCCTGGGACAGGGAGGGCGAGAGACCCAGTACTTC. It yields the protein CASSLGQGGRETQYF.

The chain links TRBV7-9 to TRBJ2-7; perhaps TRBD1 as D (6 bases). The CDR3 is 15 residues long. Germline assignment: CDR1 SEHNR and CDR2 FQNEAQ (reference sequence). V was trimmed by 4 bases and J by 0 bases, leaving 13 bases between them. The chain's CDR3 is CASSSPLRGSYEQYF. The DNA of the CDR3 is TGTGCCAGCAGCTCCCCCCTCAGGGGCTCCTACGAGCAGTACTTC.

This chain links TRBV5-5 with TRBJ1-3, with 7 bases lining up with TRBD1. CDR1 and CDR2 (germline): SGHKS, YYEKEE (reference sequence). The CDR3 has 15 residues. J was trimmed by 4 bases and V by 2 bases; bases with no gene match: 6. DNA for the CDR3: TGTGCCAGCAGCTTTGACAGGGTCCCCGGAAACACCATATATTTT. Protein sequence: CASSFDRVPGNTIYF.

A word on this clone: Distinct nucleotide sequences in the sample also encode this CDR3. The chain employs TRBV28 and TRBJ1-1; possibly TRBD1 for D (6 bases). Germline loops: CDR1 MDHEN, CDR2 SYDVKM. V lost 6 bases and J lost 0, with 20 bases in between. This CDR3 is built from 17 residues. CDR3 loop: CASSLNTWTVVNTEAFF. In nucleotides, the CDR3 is TGTGCCAGCAGCCTAAATACCTGGACAGTCGTGAACACTGAAGCTTTCTTT.

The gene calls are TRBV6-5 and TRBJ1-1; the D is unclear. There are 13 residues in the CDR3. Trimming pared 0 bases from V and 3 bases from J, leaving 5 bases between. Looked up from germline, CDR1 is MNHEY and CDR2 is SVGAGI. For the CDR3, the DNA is TGTGCCAGCAGTTACTCGAGGGACACTGAAGCTTTCTTT. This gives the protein CASSYSRDTEAFF.

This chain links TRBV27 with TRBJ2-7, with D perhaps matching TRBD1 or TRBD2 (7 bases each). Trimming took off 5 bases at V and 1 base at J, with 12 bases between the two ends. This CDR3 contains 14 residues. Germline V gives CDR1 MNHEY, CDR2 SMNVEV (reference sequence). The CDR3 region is CASSPGGLSYEQYF. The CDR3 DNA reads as TGTGCCAGCAGTCCAGGGGGACTATCCTACGAGCAGTACTTC.

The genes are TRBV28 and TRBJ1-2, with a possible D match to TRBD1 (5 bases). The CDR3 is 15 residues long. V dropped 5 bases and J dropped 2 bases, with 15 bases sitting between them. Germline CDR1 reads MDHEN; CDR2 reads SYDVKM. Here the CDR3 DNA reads TGTGCCAGCAGTCCCGGGGGGTTCGGGAACTATGGCTACACCTTC. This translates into CASSPGGFGNYGYTF.

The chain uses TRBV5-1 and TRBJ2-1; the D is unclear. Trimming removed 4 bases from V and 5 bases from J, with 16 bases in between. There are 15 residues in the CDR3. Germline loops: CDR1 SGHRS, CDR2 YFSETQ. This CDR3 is CASSVWTGQNNEQFF. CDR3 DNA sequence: TGCGCCAGCAGCGTTTGGACGGGCCAGAACAATGAGCAGTTCTTC.